This TCR beta chain is from a study of blood T cells in healthy people across ages (dated by TCRdb to 2015 to 2017). In terms of the full investigation: In model experiments, template switching captured about one uniquely barcoded TCR beta cDNA molecule for every two T cells. Two additional independent replicas of 1 million unique cDNA reads from the same blood draw were analyzed for two donors (one aged 18 to 30 and one aged 80 or older). The donors were divided into four age groups: young (average roughly 15 years), middle-aged (approximately 41), aged (approximately 64) and long-lived (around 80). Donors of different ages were randomly distributed across sequencing lanes to avoid experimental bias. Age-related changes in TCR beta repertoire diversity were measured in the study by deep sequencing normalized with unique cDNA molecular identifiers. Results the study describes overall, beyond this receptor: Because the CMV infection status of the donors was unknown, age-related changes in expanded clonotypes may potentially have been confounded. As age increased, observed TCR beta diversity per million T cells dropped in a roughly linear way, and a significant reduction was already evident by age about 40. A strong correlation was found between observed TCR beta diversity and the percentage of naive T cells measured by flow cytometry. Compared with the aged group, the long-lived group had more naive CD4+ T cells, fewer expanded clones and increased TCR diversity, a pattern suggesting age selection. Total diversity estimates from one million sequenced T cells were considered lower bounds and underestimates. Since profiling was done on bulk unsorted PBMCs, naive and antigen-experienced compartments could not be conclusively compared.

For CDR1 and CDR2, the germline V gene (reference sequence) lists DFQATT and SNEGSKA. Inclusive of the bounding cysteine and phenylalanine, the CDR3 is 14 residues long. CDR3 DNA is the only sequence kept; it has 42 bases, read in frame from the first base. Germline trimming: 4 bases from V, 5 bases from J; junction bases outside gene matches: 8. Library creation used 5' RACE. Sequencing took place on an Illumina HiSeq 2500. A second PCR of roughly 7 to 12 cycles was performed with a sample-barcoded 5' primer and a J-beta primer mix. A unique molecular identifier was introduced onto each TCR beta cDNA molecule by a template-switch 5' adaptor carrying 12 random nucleotides. Each sample yielded at least 3 million CDR3-containing paired-end reads. All of the RNA was converted into first-strand cDNA using the Mint cDNA synthesis kit, with a TRBC-specific oligonucleotide serving as the primer. Following uracil-DNA glycosylase treatment, a first 18-cycle PCR with universal primers M1SS and BC2_uni_R was performed on all cDNA. In the original analysis: Each sample was normalized by randomly selecting 1 million high-quality reads, each carrying a distinct molecular identifier. Instead of being binned into consensus sequences, reads that shared molecular identifiers were thrown out. CDR3 identification, clonotype clustering and error correction used MiTCR with a Q25 quality threshold and the strictest error-elimination algorithm. A nonparametric unseen species model with Euler transformation was used to estimate a lower bound on total TCR beta diversity. TCRdb itself trimmed the public reads at Q25 with fastp, ran MiXCR and retained productive beta chains. Identical CDR3 proteins give one entry, which carries the most common genes and DNA. The authors' filters were not applied to this entry. The sample table lists roughly 1,700,000 distinct CDR3 sequences, approximately 28% of them with a count of one. The ten largest clones represent 7.7% of the sample.

Notes on this clonotype: The specificity of this receptor is unknown. Base qualities are not provided; no much larger clone lies one nucleotide away.

The donors were 40 or so Caucasian individuals from Russia, aged roughly 6 to 90 years, who were systemically healthy. Ten milliliters of peripheral blood were drawn from each donor into EDTA-treated Vacutainer tubes. Ficoll-Paque density-gradient centrifugation was used to isolate PBMCs, with at least 7 million obtained per sample. Trizol reagent was used to extract total RNA from PBMCs, with at least 6 micrograms per sample. Naive CD45RAhigh/CD27high T cell percentages were measured by flow cytometry on a PBMC aliquot from every donor. This sequence uses TRBV20-1 and TRBJ2-5, with 9 middle bases fitting TRBD1. The specimen was blood. This receptor was taken from a woman aged 30 to 39 in good health. The CDR3 protein: CSAIEGTGRETQYF. The DNA sequence is given as TGCAGTGCTATCGAAGGGACAGGGCGGGAGACCCAGTACTTC.